The subject of this entry is one T cell receptor (beta chain). What it recognizes is unknown. The data were taken from a study of CD8 T cells in ankylosing spondylitis. Overall study findings and caveats: Previous work reported some of these motif variants in the synovial fluid and blood of reactive arthritis.

Germline V CDR1 and CDR2: LGHNA, YNFKEQ. The junction had 3 bases not matched to a gene; V was cut back by 4 bases and J by 4 bases. The CDR3 sequence is 15 residues long. TCRdb ran MiXCR on the 5' RACE reads and lists one entry per CDR3 protein. Here the sample spans approximately 240,000 distinct CDR3 sequences, roughly 25% being singletons. The sample comprised blood, either unsorted or a sorted T cell fraction (not recorded which). The chain combines TRBV4-2 with TRBJ2-3, with TRBD2 matching 12 bases. The receptor was isolated from a male donor with ankylosing spondylitis or in good health (not recorded which). CDR3 loop: CASSRTSGDADTQYF. CDR3 in DNA: TGTGCCAGCAGCCGGACTAGCGGGGACGCAGATACGCAGTATTTT.